The clone carrying this T cell receptor (beta chain) has just a few counts. Antigen specificity is unknown. Each TCR beta library was made by quantitative 5'-RACE that incorporated molecular barcodes. TCRdb re-called the 5' RACE reads with MiXCR, one entry per CDR3 protein. The data hold approximately 150,000 distinct CDR3 sequences, with around 32% observed a single time. This record comes from a study of CD8 T cells in ankylosing spondylitis. Study results and limitations: Characteristic, it appeared, of ankylosing spondylitis blood was a TCR beta motif of eight highly homologous variants. Disease-linked clones were found to be CD8+ and relatively rare in peripheral blood.

The source of this sequence is a male donor with ankylosing spondylitis. The material sequenced was synovial fluid, either unsorted or a sorted T cell fraction (not recorded which).

In nucleotides, the CDR3 is TGTGCCAGCCGGGGACTAGGTAACAGTGAGCAGTTCTTC. This codes for CASRGLGNSEQFF. The gene calls are TRBV19 and TRBJ2-1, with TRBD2 matching 8 bases. V dropped 9 bases and J dropped 9; count of bases not matched to a gene: 10. Germline CDR1 reads LNHDA; CDR2 reads SQIVND (reference sequence). The CDR3 runs to 13 residues.